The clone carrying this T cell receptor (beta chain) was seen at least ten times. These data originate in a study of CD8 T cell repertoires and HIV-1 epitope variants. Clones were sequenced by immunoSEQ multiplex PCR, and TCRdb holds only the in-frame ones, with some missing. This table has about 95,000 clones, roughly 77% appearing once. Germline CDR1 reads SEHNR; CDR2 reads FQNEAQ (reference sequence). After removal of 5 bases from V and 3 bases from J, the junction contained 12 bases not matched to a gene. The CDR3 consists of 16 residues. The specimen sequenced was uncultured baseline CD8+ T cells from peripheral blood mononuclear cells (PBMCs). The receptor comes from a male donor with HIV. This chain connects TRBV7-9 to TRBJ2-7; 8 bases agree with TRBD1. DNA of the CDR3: TGTGCCAGCAGCCCGCCCACAGGACAGGGCCTCTACGAGCAGTACTTC. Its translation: CASSPPTGQGLYEQYF.